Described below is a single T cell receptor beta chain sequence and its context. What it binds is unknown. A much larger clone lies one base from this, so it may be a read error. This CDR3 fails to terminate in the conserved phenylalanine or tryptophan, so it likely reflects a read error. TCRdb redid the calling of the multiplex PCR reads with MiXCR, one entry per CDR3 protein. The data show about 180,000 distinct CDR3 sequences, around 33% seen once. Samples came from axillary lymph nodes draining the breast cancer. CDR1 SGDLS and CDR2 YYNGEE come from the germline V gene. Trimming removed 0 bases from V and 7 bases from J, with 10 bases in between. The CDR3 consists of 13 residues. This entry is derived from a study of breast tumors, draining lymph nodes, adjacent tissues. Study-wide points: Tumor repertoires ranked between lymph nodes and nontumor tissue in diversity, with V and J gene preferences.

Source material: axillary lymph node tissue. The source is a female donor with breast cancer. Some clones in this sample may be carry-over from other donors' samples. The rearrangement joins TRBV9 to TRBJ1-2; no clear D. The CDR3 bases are TGTGCCAGCAGCGTAGTTTCTGGGAGTGGCTACACCTCC. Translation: CASSVVSGSGYTS.